The sequence of this T cell receptor (beta chain) was determined in a study of tumor-infiltrating lymphocytes in primary liver carcinoma. From 500 ng of total RNA, TCR beta-specific cDNA was reverse-transcribed using a constant-region primer. Construction of TCR beta libraries relied on three successive nested multiplex PCR rounds employing slightly modified ARM-PCR. In TCRdb, the multiplex PCR reads were re-called with MiXCR into one record per CDR3 protein. The sample holds around 80,000 distinct CDR3 sequences, about 75% seen once. Each 20-30 mg portion of unsorted bulk tissue served as the source for co-extraction of RNA and DNA. A note on this clonotype: A read error may be the cause here, since a much bigger clone is one base away. Without the conserved terminal phenylalanine or tryptophan, this CDR3 likely stems from a read error.

The origin of this receptor is a man between 40 and 49 years old with primary liver carcinoma and hepatitis B virus infection. Sequences were obtained from tumor-adjacent normal liver tissue.

Here the CDR3 reads CASSPGGQSRSEAFS. As DNA, the CDR3 is TGTGCCAGCAGCCCGGGGGGACAGTCCCGATCTGAAGCTTTCTCT. The V call is TRBV7-9, the J call TRBJ1-1, with 7 nucleotides matching TRBD1. Germline V gene lookup returns CDR1 SEHNR and CDR2 FQNEAQ (reference sequence). The CDR3 loop spans 15 amino acids. J lost 6 bases, V lost 5 bases, and 12 bases had no gene match.